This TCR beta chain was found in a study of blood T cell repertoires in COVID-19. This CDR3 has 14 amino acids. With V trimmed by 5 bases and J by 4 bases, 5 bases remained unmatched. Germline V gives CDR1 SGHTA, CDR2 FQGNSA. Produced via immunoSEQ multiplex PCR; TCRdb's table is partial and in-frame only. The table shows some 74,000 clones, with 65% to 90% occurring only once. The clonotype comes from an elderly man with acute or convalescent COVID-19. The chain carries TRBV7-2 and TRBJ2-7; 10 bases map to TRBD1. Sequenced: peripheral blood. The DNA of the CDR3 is TGTGCCAGCAGCCCCCGGGACAGGGGTTACGAGCAGTACTTC. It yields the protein CASSPRDRGYEQYF.